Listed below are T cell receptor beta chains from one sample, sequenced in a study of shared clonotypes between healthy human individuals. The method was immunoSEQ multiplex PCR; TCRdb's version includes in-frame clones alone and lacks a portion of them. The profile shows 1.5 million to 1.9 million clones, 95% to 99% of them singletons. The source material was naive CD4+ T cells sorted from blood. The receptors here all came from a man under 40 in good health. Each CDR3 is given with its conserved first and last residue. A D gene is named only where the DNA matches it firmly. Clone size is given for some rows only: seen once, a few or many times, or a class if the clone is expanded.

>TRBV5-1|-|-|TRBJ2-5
TGCGCCAGCAGCTTGGATCCAGGCCCGGGCAGGGAGACCCAGTACTTC
CASSLDPGPGRETQYF
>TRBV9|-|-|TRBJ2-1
TGTGCCAGCAGCGTCCGCCTGCTAGAAAACAATGAGCAGTTCTTC
CASSVRLLENNEQFF
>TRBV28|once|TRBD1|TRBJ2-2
TGTGCCAGCAGTAAACACAGGGGGGAAGTTCCCGGGGAGCTGTTTTTT
CASSKHRGEVPGELFF
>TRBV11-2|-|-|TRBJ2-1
TGTGCCAGCAGCTTAGCGTTCAATGAGCAGTTCTTC
CASSLAFNEQFF
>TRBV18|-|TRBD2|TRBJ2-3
TGTGCCAGCTCACGAAAAGGGACTAGCGGGACACACGCAGATACGCAGTATTTT
CASSRKGTSGTHADTQYF
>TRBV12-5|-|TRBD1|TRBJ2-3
TGTGCTAGTGGTTTGAGGCAAATAGGACAGGGAGACACAGATACGCAGTATTTT
CASGLRQIGQGDTDTQYF
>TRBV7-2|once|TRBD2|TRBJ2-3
TGTGCCAGCAGCTTTGGGCTAGCGGGAGTTTCCACAGATACGCAGTATTTT
CASSFGLAGVSTDTQYF
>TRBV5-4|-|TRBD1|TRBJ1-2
TGTGCCAGCAGCTCCGATCAGGGGGCTTATTATTTTAATGGCTACACCTTC
CASSSDQGAYYFNGYTF
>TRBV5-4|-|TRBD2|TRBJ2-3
TGTGCCAGCAGCTTACCTAGCGGAACTAGCACAGATACGCAGTATTTT
CASSLPSGTSTDTQYF
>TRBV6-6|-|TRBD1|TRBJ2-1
TGTGCCAGCAGTAACGTTCCCGGGACAGGCAACAATGAGCAGTTCTTC
CASSNVPGTGNNEQFF
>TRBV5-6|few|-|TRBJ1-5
TGTGCCAGCAGCTTGGCCGGAGGGAATCAGCCCCAGCATTTT
CASSLAGGNQPQHF
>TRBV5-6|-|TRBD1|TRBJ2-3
TGTGCCAGCAGTTATCAGGGGGCTTTCACAGATACGCAGTATTTT
CASSYQGAFTDTQYF
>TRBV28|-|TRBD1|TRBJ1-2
TGTGCCAGCAGTCCCGGGACAGCCAACTATGGCTACACCTTC
CASSPGTANYGYTF
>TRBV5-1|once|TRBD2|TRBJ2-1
TGCGCCAGCAGCCCAGGACTAGCGGGAGTGAATGAGCAGTTCTTC
CASSPGLAGVNEQFF
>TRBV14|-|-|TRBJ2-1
TGTGCCAGCAGCCAACAGTTGTCCTACAATGAGCAGTTCTTC
CASSQQLSYNEQFF
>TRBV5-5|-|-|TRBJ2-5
TGTGCCAGCAGCCCAAGGAGGTGGCACGAGACCCAGTACTTC
CASSPRRWHETQYF
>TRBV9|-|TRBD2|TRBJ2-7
TGTGCCAGCAGCGTAGGCAGTGCGGGAGACTACGAGCAGTACTTC
CASSVGSAGDYEQYF
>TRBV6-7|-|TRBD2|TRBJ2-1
TGTGCCAGCAGTTCCGGGACTAGCAGAACCTACAATGAGCAGTTCTTC
CASSSGTSRTYNEQFF
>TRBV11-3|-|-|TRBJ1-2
TGTGCCAGCAGCTTAGACTCAGTGAACTATGGCTACACCTTC
CASSLDSVNYGYTF
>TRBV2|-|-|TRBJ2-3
TGTGCGAGCCGGAGGGAAGCAACAGATACGCAGTATTTT
CASRREATDTQYF
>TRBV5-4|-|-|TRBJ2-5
TGTGCCAGCAGCTTGGGCCGGGAAGAGACCCAGTACTTC
CASSLGREETQYF
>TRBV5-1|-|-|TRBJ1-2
TGCGCCAGCAGCTTGGCCTCTTCAGGTGCTAACTATGGCTACACCTTC
CASSLASSGANYGYTF
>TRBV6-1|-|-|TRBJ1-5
TGTGCCAGCGCGGGGGACATTGGGAATCAGCCCCAGCATTTT
CASAGDIGNQPQHF
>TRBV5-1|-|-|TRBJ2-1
TGCGCCAGCAGCAACATAACAGGGTTCGATGAGCAGTTCTTC
CASSNITGFDEQFF
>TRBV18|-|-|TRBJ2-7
TGTGCCAGCTCACCGTCCGGAGACGAGCAGTACTTC
CASSPSGDEQYF
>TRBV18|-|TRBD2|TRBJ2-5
TGTGCCAGCTCACTCGGACTAGCGGGAGTAGGAGAGACCCAGTACTTC
CASSLGLAGVGETQYF
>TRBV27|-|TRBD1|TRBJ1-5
TGTGCCAGCGCCGGACAGGGATTCAATCAGCCCCAGCATTTT
CASAGQGFNQPQHF
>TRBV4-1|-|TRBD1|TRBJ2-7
TGCGCCAGCAGCCAAGATCCCACAGGGGGCCTCGGCGAGCAGTACTTC
CASSQDPTGGLGEQYF
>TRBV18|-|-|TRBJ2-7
TGTGCCAGCTCAAGCCGGGCCGGGAACTACGAGCAGTACTTC
CASSSRAGNYEQYF
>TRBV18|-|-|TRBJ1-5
TGTGCCAGCTCACTGGGACACAGGAATAGCAATCAGCCCCAGCATTTT
CASSLGHRNSNQPQHF
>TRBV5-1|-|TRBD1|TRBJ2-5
TGCGCCAGCAGCTCATCCGGGACAGGGACAGAGACCCAGTACTTC
CASSSSGTGTETQYF
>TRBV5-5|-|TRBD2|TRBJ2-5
TGTGCCAGCAGCTTGGCTCTGATTAGCGGGAGCCCGTTACAAGAGACCCAGTACTTC
CASSLALISGSPLQETQYF
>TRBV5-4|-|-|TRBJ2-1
TGTGCCAGCAGCTTGGTTGGCTCGGGAGAAAATGAGCAGTTCTTC
CASSLVGSGENEQFF
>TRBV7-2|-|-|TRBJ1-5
TGTGCCAGCAGCTTCTCCACCCGAGGGCAGCCCCAGCATTTT
CASSFSTRGQPQHF
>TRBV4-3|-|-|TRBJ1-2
TGCGCCAGCAGCCAAGAGGGGCTCCCAGACTATAGCTACACCTTC
CASSQEGLPDYSYTF
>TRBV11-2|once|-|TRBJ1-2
TGTGCCAGCAGCTTAGAGGTTGCTGCGGCTTCGTCCGGCTACACCTTC
CASSLEVAAASSGYTF
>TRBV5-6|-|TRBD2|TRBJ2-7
TGTGCCAGCAGCTTAGGCGGGAGACTTGAGTCCTACGAGCAGTACTTC
CASSLGGRLESYEQYF
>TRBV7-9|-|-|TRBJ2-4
TGTGCCAGCAGCTACTGGACGGCCAATTACAAAAACATTCAGTACTTC
CASSYWTANYKNIQYF
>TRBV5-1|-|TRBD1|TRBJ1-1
TGCGCCAGCAGCCGGGGACAGGAGAACACTGAAGCTTTCTTT
CASSRGQENTEAFF
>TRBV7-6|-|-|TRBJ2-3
TGTGCCAGCAGGCACCTTAGCACAGATACGCAGTATTTT
CASRHLSTDTQYF
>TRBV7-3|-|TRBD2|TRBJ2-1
TGTGCCAGCAGCTTATGGGAGGGAGCCTACAATGAGCAGTTCTTC
CASSLWEGAYNEQFF
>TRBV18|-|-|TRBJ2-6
TGTGCCAGCTCTTCAAGAACAGTCTCTGGGGCCAACGTCCTGACTTTC
CASSSRTVSGANVLTF
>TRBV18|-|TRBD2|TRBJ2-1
TGTGCCAGCTCACCACAGATTAGCGGGAGTTATGAGCAGTTCTTC
CASSPQISGSYEQFF
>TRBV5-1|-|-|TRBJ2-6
TGCGCCAGCAGCTTGGACCGAACGGGACTCAACTCTGGGGCCAACGTCCTGACTTTC
CASSLDRTGLNSGANVLTF
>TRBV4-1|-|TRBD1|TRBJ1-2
TGCGCCAGCACCACAACTGTGGGACAGAGCGACTATGGCTACACCTTC
CASTTTVGQSDYGYTF
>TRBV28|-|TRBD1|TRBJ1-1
TGTGCCAGCCTGGTGACAGGGGGCAACACTGAAGCTTTCTTT
CASLVTGGNTEAFF
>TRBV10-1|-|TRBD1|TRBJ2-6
TGCGCCAGCAGTGATCGGGACAGGGGAACTTACTCTGGGGCCAACGTCCTGACTTTC
CASSDRDRGTYSGANVLTF
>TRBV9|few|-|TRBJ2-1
TGTGCCAGCAGCGTAGAAGGGGGCTCCTACAATGAGCAGTTCTTC
CASSVEGGSYNEQFF
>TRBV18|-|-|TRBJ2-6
TGTGCCAGCTCATCACGGAATTGGGGGACCCCTGGGGCCAACGTCCTGACTTTC
CASSSRNWGTPGANVLTF
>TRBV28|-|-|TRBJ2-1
TGTGCCAGCAGTCCCGGGGGCTTGGGGCGGGACAATGAGCAGTTCTTC
CASSPGGLGRDNEQFF
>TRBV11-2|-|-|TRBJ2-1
TGTGCCAGCAGCTTAGCCTACAATGAGCAGTTCTTC
CASSLAYNEQFF
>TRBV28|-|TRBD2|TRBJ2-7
TGTGCCAGCAGTAGTAGCGGGCAGGCCTACGAGCAGTACTTC
CASSSSGQAYEQYF
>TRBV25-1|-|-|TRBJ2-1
TGTGCCAGCAGCAAATTCACAGGGTCCGCTTACAATGAGCAGTTCTTC
CASSKFTGSAYNEQFF
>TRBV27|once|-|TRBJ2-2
TGTGCCAGCAGTTCCCTTAGTCACACCGGGGAGCTGTTTTTT
CASSSLSHTGELFF
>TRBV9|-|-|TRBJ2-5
TGTGCCAGCAGCGCGGGACCTTTAGAGACCCAGTACTTC
CASSAGPLETQYF
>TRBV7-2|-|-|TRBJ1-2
TGTGCCAGCAGCTTAGGGGCAGATTTCTATGGCTACACCTTC
CASSLGADFYGYTF
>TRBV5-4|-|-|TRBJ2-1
TGTGCCAGCAGCTTCTACCAAAAGGATGAGCAGTTCTTC
CASSFYQKDEQFF
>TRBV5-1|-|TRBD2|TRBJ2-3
TGCGCCAGCAGCCTGGGACTAGCGGGAGGAGAAGATACGCAGTATTTT
CASSLGLAGGEDTQYF
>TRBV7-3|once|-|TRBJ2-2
TGTGCCAGCAGCCAGGCGGGCCAAGCCGGGGAGCTGTTTTTT
CASSQAGQAGELFF